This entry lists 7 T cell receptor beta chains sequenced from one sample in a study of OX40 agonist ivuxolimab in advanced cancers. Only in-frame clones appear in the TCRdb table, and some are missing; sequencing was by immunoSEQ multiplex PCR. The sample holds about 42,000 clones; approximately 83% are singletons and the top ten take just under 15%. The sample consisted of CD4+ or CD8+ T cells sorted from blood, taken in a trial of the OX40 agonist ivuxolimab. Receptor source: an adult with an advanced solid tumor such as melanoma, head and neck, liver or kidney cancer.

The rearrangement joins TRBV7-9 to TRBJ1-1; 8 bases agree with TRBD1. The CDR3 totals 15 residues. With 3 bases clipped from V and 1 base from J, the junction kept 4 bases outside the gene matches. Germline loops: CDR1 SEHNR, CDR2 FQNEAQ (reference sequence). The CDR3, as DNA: TGTGCCAGCAGCTTTATCGACAGGGGGAACACTGAAGCTTTCTTT. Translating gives CASSFIDRGNTEAFF.

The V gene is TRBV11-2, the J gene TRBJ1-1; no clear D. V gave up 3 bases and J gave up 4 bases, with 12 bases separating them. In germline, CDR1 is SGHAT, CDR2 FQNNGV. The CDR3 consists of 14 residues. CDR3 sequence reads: CASSFVGWTTEAFF. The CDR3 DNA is TGTGCCAGCAGCTTTGTAGGGTGGACCACTGAAGCTTTCTTT.

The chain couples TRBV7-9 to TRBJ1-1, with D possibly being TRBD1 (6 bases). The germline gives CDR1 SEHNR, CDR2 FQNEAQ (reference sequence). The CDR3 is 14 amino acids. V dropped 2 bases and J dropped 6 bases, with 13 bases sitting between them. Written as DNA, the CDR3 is TGTGCCAGCAGCTTAATTACAGGGCTTGCTGAAGCTTTCTTT. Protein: CASSLITGLAEAFF.

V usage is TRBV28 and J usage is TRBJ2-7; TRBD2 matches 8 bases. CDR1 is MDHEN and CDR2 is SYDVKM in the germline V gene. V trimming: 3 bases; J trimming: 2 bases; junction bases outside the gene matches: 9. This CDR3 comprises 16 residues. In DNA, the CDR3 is TGTGCCAGCAGTTTGTACCCAGCGGGAGTCACCTACGAGCAGTACTTC. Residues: CASSLYPAGVTYEQYF.

CDR3 bases: TGTGCCAGCAGCCCGACGGAAGAGACCCAGTACTTC. It yields the protein CASSPTEETQYF. The chain carries TRBV7-2 and TRBJ2-5; D gene uncertain. Trimming removed 5 bases at V and 3 bases at J, with 7 bases between. Germline CDR1 SGHTA, CDR2 FQGNSA. The CDR3 loop spans 12 amino acids. The full variable domain, with the rest looked up from reference TRBV7-2 and TRBJ2-5, is GAGVSQSPSNKVTEKGKDVELRCDPISGHTALYWYRQSLGQGLEFLIYFQGNSAPDKSGLPSDRFSAERTGGSVSTLTIQRTQQEDSAVYLCASSPTEETQYFGPGTRLLVL.

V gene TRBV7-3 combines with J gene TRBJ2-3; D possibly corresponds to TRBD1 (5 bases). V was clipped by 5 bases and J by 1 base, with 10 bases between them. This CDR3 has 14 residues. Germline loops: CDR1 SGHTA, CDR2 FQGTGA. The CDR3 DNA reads TGTGCCAGCAGCGCAGAAGGGGGCACAGATACGCAGTATTTT. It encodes CASSAEGGTDTQYF.

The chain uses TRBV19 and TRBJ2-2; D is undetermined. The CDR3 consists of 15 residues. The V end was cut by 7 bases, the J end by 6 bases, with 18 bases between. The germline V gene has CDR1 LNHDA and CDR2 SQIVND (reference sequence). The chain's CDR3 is CASTPASMGAGELFF. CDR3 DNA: TGTGCCAGTACCCCCGCTTCCATGGGCGCCGGGGAGCTGTTTTTT.